This passage covers 9 T cell receptor beta chains from one sample sequenced in a study of T-cell memory formation after mild COVID-19. Via MiXCR, TCRdb re-called the 5' RACE reads, giving one row per CDR3 protein. The profile shows approximately 89,000 distinct CDR3 sequences, 10% to 15% of them singletons. The specimen sequenced was PBMCs or a T cell subset sorted from them (not recorded which). These TCRs come from a man aged 18 to 29 who had mild COVID-19 (a few samples of this study predate the infection). Cell type and time point are not known.

Ten or more counts support this clonotype. V and J are TRBV14 and TRBJ2-7; tentatively, D is TRBD2 (5 bases). The CDR3 runs 12 residues. From germline, CDR1 is SGHDN and CDR2 FVKESK. V lost 8 bases and J 0 bases, leaving 8 bases between the germline ends. The CDR3 nucleotides read TGTGCCAGCGGGGAGACCTCCTACGAGCAGTACTTC. Amino acids: CASGETSYEQYF.

The chain employs TRBV13 and TRBJ2-2; TRBD2 is a possible D gene (6 bases). The CDR3 consists of 15 residues. Germline V gene sequence: CDR1 PRHDT, CDR2 FYEKMQ (reference sequence). Trimming pared 4 bases from V and 2 bases from J, leaving 11 bases between. The CDR3 reads CASSSRGVNTGELFF. The CDR3 coding sequence is TGTGCCAGCAGCTCCCGCGGGGTCAACACCGGGGAGCTGTTTTTT.

There are a few counts of this clonotype. This chain joins TRBV12-3 or TRBV12-4 and TRBJ1-2; the D is unclear. The CDR3 is made up of 14 amino acids. With 1 base removed from V and 4 bases from J, the gap between germline ends came to 10 bases. The CDR3 is CASSLVGKLYGYTF. The CDR3 nucleotides read TGTGCCAGCAGTTTAGTGGGGAAGCTCTATGGCTACACCTTC.

The chain couples TRBV15 to TRBJ2-1; D might be TRBD1 or TRBD2, each matching 5 bases. The CDR3 totals 14 residues. Trimming removed 9 bases at V and 2 bases at J, with 14 bases between. Germline V gives CDR1 LNHNV, CDR2 YYDKDF (reference sequence). CDR3 in DNA: TGTGCCACTAGGACGGGGCGGACCTACAATGAGCAGTTCTTC. This translates into CATRTGRTYNEQFF.

A few counts support this clonotype. V is TRBV5-1 and J is TRBJ2-3; D uncertain. CDR3 length: 12 residues. The germline V gene encodes CDR1 SGHRS and CDR2 YFSETQ. V was pared by 3 bases and J by 3 bases, with 5 bases between. In nucleotides, the CDR3 is TGCGCCAGCAGCTCGAGGACAGATACGCAGTATTTT. Protein product: CASSSRTDTQYF.

The chain recombines TRBV7-9 with TRBJ1-3; D possibly corresponds to TRBD1 (5 bases). Deletions cut 3 bases from V and 0 bases from J, with 6 bases between. Germline values: CDR1 SEHNR, CDR2 FQNEAQ (reference sequence). This CDR3 comprises 14 residues. CDR3 protein: CASSFQGSGNTIYF. The CDR3, as DNA: TGTGCCAGCAGCTTCCAGGGCTCTGGAAACACCATATATTTT.

This clonotype turned up a few times. The chain is built from TRBV7-6 and TRBJ2-6; D is perhaps TRBD1 (6 bases). Germline assignment: CDR1 SGHVS and CDR2 FNYEAQ. V gave up 1 base and J gave up 0 bases, with 10 bases separating them. The CDR3 is made up of 17 amino acids. DNA for the CDR3: TGTGCCAGCAGCTTAGGTGGGGGCCCCTCTGGGGCCAACGTCCTGACTTTC. Translated, it gives CASSLGGGPSGANVLTF.

This clonotype was picked up a small number of times. This rearrangement joins TRBV7-7 to TRBJ2-1; 8 bases map to TRBD2. This CDR3 is 16 amino acids long. The germline V gene has CDR1 SSHAT and CDR2 FNYEAQ (reference sequence). V was clipped by 0 bases and J by 4 bases; unmatched bases: 5. The CDR3 spells CASSLAPAGGYNEQFF. The CDR3 DNA sequence: TGTGCCAGCAGCTTAGCCCCTGCGGGGGGATACAATGAGCAGTTCTTC.

CDR3 bases: TGCGCCAGCAGCCAAAGGGGTATCTCCTATAATTCACCCCTCCACTTT. Its protein is CASSQRGISYNSPLHF. The chain recombines TRBV4-3 with TRBJ1-6; possible D gene TRBD1, 5 bases. V lost 2 bases and J 0 bases, leaving 8 bases between the germline ends. CDR1 is LGHNA, CDR2 YSLEER, per germline. CDR3 size: 16 residues.